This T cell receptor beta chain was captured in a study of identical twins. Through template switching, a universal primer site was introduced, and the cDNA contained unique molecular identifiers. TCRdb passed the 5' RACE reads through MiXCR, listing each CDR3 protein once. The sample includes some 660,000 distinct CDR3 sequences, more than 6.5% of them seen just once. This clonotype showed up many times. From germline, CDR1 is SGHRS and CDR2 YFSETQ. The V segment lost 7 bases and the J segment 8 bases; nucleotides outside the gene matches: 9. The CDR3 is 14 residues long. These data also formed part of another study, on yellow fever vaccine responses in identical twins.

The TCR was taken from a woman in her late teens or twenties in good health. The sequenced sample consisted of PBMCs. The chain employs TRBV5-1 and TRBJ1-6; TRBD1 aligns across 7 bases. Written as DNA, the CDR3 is TGCGCCAGCGCCCTCGACAGGGCGCATTCACCCCTCCACTTT. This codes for CASALDRAHSPLHF.